The 17 T cell receptor beta chains presented below share a single source sample, sequenced in a study of technical replicates of blood from several donors. The assay was immunoSEQ multiplex PCR, and TCRdb's table has in-frame clones only and misses some. The sample contains more than 75,000 clones, 90% to 95% of which appear only once. Sequencing was done on a sample of T cells isolated from PBMCs. The receptors here all came from a human donor in good health.

This rearrangement joins TRBV15 to TRBJ2-1; no clear D. CDR1 LNHNV and CDR2 YYDKDF come from the germline V gene (reference sequence). Between the trimmed V and J ends, which lost 0 bases and 7 bases, there was a span of 4 bases. CDR3 size: 12 residues. The CDR3 nucleotides read TGTGCCACCAGCAGAGATTTAAATGAGCAGTTCTTC. It codes for CATSRDLNEQFF.

This rearrangement joins TRBV6-5 to TRBJ1-2, with TRBD1 matching 10 bases. The CDR3 has 12 residues. The trim removed 8 bases at V and 8 bases at J, leaving 5 bases unmatched. The germline CDR1 and CDR2 sequences are MNHEY and SVGAGI. CDR3 residues: CASSGTGVGYTF. The CDR3 DNA follows: TGTGCCAGCTCCGGGACAGGGGTAGGCTACACCTTC.

The chain has TRBV6-1 and TRBJ2-1, with TRBD1 as a possible D gene (5 bases). The V and J ends lost 2 bases and 6 bases respectively, with 14 bases between them. This CDR3 comprises 15 residues. Germline V gives CDR1 MNHNS, CDR2 SASEGT. In DNA form, the CDR3 reads TGTGCCAGCAGTGAAAAAGGGGTGGTTATCAATGAGCAGTTCTTC. It encodes CASSEKGVVINEQFF.

This chain connects TRBV9 to TRBJ2-1, with TRBD1 identical over 8 bases. The CDR3 has 16 residues. The V segment lost 4 bases and the J segment 3 bases; nucleotides outside the gene matches: 9. The V gene's germline CDR1 is SGDLS and CDR2 YYNGEE. CDR3 sequence (DNA): TGTGCCAGCAGCTTACTCTCGGGACAGGTCTACAATGAGCAGTTCTTC. Residues: CASSLLSGQVYNEQFF.

The J gene is TRBJ2-1, the V gene TRBV28; no definite D call. The ends were cut back, 10 bases at V and 4 bases at J, with 14 bases in the middle. The CDR3 contains 13 residues. Germline CDR1 is MDHEN and CDR2 is SYDVKM. CDR3 coding DNA: TGTGCCACCTTACCTAGTACATACAATGAGCAGTTCTTC. Translated, it gives CATLPSTYNEQFF.

A single count supports this clone. This rearrangement joins TRBV28 to TRBJ2-1, with D uncertain. V was cut by 6 bases and J by 8 bases, with 8 bases left in between. This CDR3 is 11 amino acids long. The germline gives CDR1 MDHEN, CDR2 SYDVKM. CDR3 bases: TGTGCCAGCAGGGCTGTGTATGAGCAGTTCTTC. Translation gives CASRAVYEQFF.

This chain connects TRBV7-9 to TRBJ2-1, with a possible D match to TRBD1 (5 bases). The germline V gene has CDR1 SEHNR and CDR2 FQNEAQ (reference sequence). CDR3 size: 15 residues. Trimming shortened V by 5 bases and J by 2 bases, and 13 bases separated the two germline ends. The CDR3 DNA follows: TGTGCCAGCAGCCCTTGGACAAGTACCTACAATGAGCAGTTCTTC. The encoded protein is CASSPWTSTYNEQFF.

V gene TRBV25-1 combines with J gene TRBJ1-1; D unresolved. CDR1 MGHDK and CDR2 SYGVNS come from the germline V gene. The CDR3 contains 14 residues. Trimming cost V 3 bases and J 1 base, with 9 bases left between them. This chain's CDR3 is CASSDLAGNTEAFF. DNA for the CDR3: TGTGCCAGCAGTGATCTCGCAGGGAACACTGAAGCTTTCTTT.

V gene TRBV7-6 combines with J gene TRBJ2-7, with 11 bases aligning to TRBD2. The junction had 8 bases not matched to a gene; V was cut back by 5 bases and J by 5 bases. The CDR3 has 15 residues. Germline V CDR1 and CDR2: SGHVS, FNYEAQ. CDR3 sequence (DNA): TGTGCCAGCAGCCCTACTAGCGGGAGTGCCCACGAGCAGTACTTC. Protein product: CASSPTSGSAHEQYF.

The J gene is TRBJ2-7, the V gene TRBV6-5; D remains unclear. The length of the CDR3 is 11 residues. Germline V gene data show CDR1 as MNHEY and CDR2 as SVGAGI. V was clipped by 7 bases and J by 1 base, with 5 bases between them. CDR3 protein: CASTYSYEQYF. The CDR3 DNA sequence: TGTGCCAGCACCTATTCCTACGAGCAGTACTTC.

This sequence joins TRBV20-1 and TRBJ2-7; TRBD1 might be the D (5 bases). The CDR3 length is 11 residues. Germline V lookup: CDR1 DFQATT, CDR2 SNEGSKA (reference sequence). V was pared by 5 bases and J by 3 bases, with 8 bases between. CDR3 loop: CSAEDSYEQYF. DNA of the CDR3: TGCAGTGCTGAAGACAGCTACGAGCAGTACTTC.

This clone was detected only once. The V gene is TRBV5-1, the J gene TRBJ2-7; TRBD1 is a possible D gene (5 bases). The length of the CDR3 is 15 residues. The germline CDR1 and CDR2 sequences are SGHRS and YFSETQ. Deletions cut 4 bases from V and 4 bases from J, with 18 bases between. CDR3 amino acids: CASSPIEDSSYEQYF. The CDR3 nucleotides read TGCGCCAGCAGCCCTATAGAAGACAGCTCTTACGAGCAGTACTTC.

The chain uses TRBV20-1 and TRBJ1-2; D is possibly TRBD1 (5 bases). The CDR3 length is 11 residues. CDR1 DFQATT and CDR2 SNEGSKA come from the germline V gene (reference sequence). V was pared by 7 bases and J by 5 bases, with 11 bases between. CDR3 sequence: CSGRPGYGYTF. CDR3 sequence (DNA): TGCAGTGGCCGCCCAGGGTATGGCTACACCTTC.

V is TRBV9 and J is TRBJ2-3; D is ambiguous. The germline V gene encodes CDR1 SGDLS and CDR2 YYNGEE. V was shortened by 0 bases and J by 5 bases, with 7 bases between the two germline ends. The CDR3 is made up of 13 amino acids. CDR3 region: CASSVDPGDTQYF. Written as DNA, the CDR3 is TGTGCCAGCAGCGTAGATCCGGGAGATACGCAGTATTTT.

V gene TRBV5-1 combines with J gene TRBJ2-1, with D perhaps TRBD2 (6 bases). Germline CDR1 reads SGHRS; CDR2 reads YFSETQ. This CDR3 spans 17 amino acids. V gave up 4 bases and J gave up 2 bases, with 19 bases separating them. The CDR3 DNA sequence: TGCGCCAGCAGCCACATTTCTCGGGAGATAGCCTACAATGAGCAGTTCTTC. It translates to CASSHISREIAYNEQFF.

This clone was seen a single time. The rearrangement links TRBV2 to TRBJ1-1, with a possible D match to TRBD1 (5 bases). This CDR3 comprises 15 residues. Trimming stripped 2 bases from V and 1 base from J, with 11 bases between. Per germline, CDR1 SNHLY and CDR2 FYNNEI. Written as DNA, the CDR3 is TGTGCCAGCAGTGAAAGTGGACATAGGAACACTGAAGCTTTCTTT. This gives the protein CASSESGHRNTEAFF.

The CDR3 region has the DNA TGTGCTAGTGGTTCCGGACAGATAGCCAAAAACATTCAGTACTTC. The encoded protein is CASGSGQIAKNIQYF. The chain is built from TRBV12-5 and TRBJ2-4, with D possibly TRBD1 on 6 matching bases. There are 15 residues in the CDR3. CDR1 and CDR2 (germline): LGHNT, FRNRAP. Trimming took 4 bases from V and 0 from J, leaving 10 bases between them.